Listed here is a single T cell receptor (beta chain). Its antigen is not known. The data originate from a study of shared clonotypes between healthy human individuals. Regarding the study as a whole: Generally, naive subsets came out with larger estimated richness than memory subsets.

Germline loops: CDR1 SGDLS, CDR2 YYNGEE. The CDR3 has 14 residues. Between the trimmed V and J ends, which lost 4 bases and 3 bases, there was a span of 8 bases. Subsets obtained from CD4+ cells comprised CD45RA+ naive and CD45RA-negative memory cells. Assay execution took place at the deep level. Across several immunoSEQ plates, the genomic DNA of each subset was split evenly. Only in-frame clones appear in the TCRdb table, and some are missing; sequencing was by immunoSEQ multiplex PCR. The sample shows over a million clones, 95% to 99% of them seen only once. The chain combines TRBV9 with TRBJ2-6; D remains unclear. Specimen: naive CD4+ T cells sorted from blood. Subset noted: CD45RA+ positively selected. The TCR originated in a man aged 25 to 40 in good health. The CDR3 coding sequence is TGTGCCAGCAGCTCATGGGGTGGGGCCAACGTCCTGACTTTC. Its protein is CASSSWGGANVLTF.